The 23 T cell receptor beta chains given below trace back to one sample, sequenced in a study of T cells after yellow fever vaccination. MiXCR, applied by TCRdb to the 5' RACE reads, yields one record per CDR3 protein. The profile covers under 600,000 distinct CDR3 sequences, with just over 20% appearing a single time and about 15% taken by the ten largest. The source was PBMCs, collected roughly 20 days after the first yellow fever vaccination. The receptors derive from a man in his late teens or twenties who received the YFV17D yellow fever vaccine.

This clonotype came up many times. The J gene is TRBJ2-2, the V gene TRBV27; 10 bases are shared with TRBD2. The CDR3 totals 15 residues. The germline V gene has CDR1 MNHEY and CDR2 SMNVEV (reference sequence). V shed 5 bases, J shed 3 bases, and the junction held 3 bases outside the gene matches. The CDR3: CASSPLAGDTGELFF. DNA of the CDR3: TGTGCCAGCAGTCCCCTAGCGGGGGACACCGGGGAGCTGTTTTTT.

The J gene is TRBJ1-2, the V gene TRBV7-9; no reliable D call. V was clipped by 1 base and J by 7 bases, with 4 bases between them. Germline-derived CDR1 and CDR2 are SEHNR and FQNEAQ (reference sequence). There are 11 residues in the CDR3. The DNA for the CDR3 is TGTGCCAGCAGCTTAGATCGTGGCTACACCTTC. Protein product: CASSLDRGYTF.

V and J are TRBV12-3 or TRBV12-4 and TRBJ1-1, with unresolved D. This CDR3 has 14 residues. V lost 0 bases to trimming and J lost 8 bases, with 13 bases between them. CDR3 sequence reads: CASSLADRVIEAFF. The DNA for the CDR3 is TGTGCCAGCAGTTTAGCCGACCGCGTAATAGAAGCTTTCTTT.

Concerning this clonotype: A much larger clone is a single base away; this may be a read error. The J gene is TRBJ1-5, the V gene TRBV18, with D possibly TRBD1 on 5 matching bases. The CDR3 is made up of 14 amino acids. Germline CDR1 and CDR2: KGHSH and LQKENI. The CDR3 DNA reads TGTGGCAGCTCTCCGGACACTAACAATCAGCCCCAGCATTTT. Its translation: CGSSPDTNNQPQHF.

The chain is built from TRBV13 and TRBJ2-2, with D maybe TRBD1 (6 bases). Germline values: CDR1 PRHDT, CDR2 FYEKMQ (reference sequence). Trimming shortened V by 8 bases and J by 3 bases, and 13 bases separated the two germline ends. This CDR3 has 14 residues. CDR3 coding DNA: TGTGCCAGCGCCGGGACACGACACACCGGGGAGCTGTTTTTT. Translated, it gives CASAGTRHTGELFF. The whole variable domain, remainder taken from reference TRBV13 and TRBJ2-2, is AAGVIQSPRHLIKEKRETATLKCYPIPRHDTVYWYQQGPGQDPQFLISFYEKMQSDKGSIPDRFSAQQFSDYHSELNMSSLELGDSALYFCASAGTRHTGELFFGEGSRLTVL.

This clonotype was seen only a few times. V and J are TRBV29-1 and TRBJ2-3; TRBD2 aligns across 7 bases. CDR1 is SQVTM and CDR2 is ANQGSEA in the germline V gene. V was pared by 7 bases and J by 6 bases, with 10 bases of the junction left unmatched. CDR3 length: 13 residues. CDR3 DNA: TGCAGCGCCGTCGAGGGGCGGGGGGATACGCAGTATTTT. It specifies CSAVEGRGDTQYF.

CDR3 DNA: TGCAGTGAGGTCAATCAGCCCCAGCATTTT. It codes for CSEVNQPQHF. The chain recombines TRBV20-1 with TRBJ1-5; no firm D call. Per the germline V gene, CDR1 is DFQATT and CDR2 is SNEGSKA (reference sequence). The CDR3 loop spans 10 amino acids. The V end lost 7 bases, the J end lost 3 bases, and 4 bases lay between the germline ends.

DNA for the CDR3: TGTGCTAGTGATTCCGGGGGGGCAGGGGTAACAGATACGCAGTATTTT. It encodes CASDSGGAGVTDTQYF. The rearrangement links TRBV12-5 to TRBJ2-3, with 8 nucleotides matching TRBD2. Germline loops: CDR1 LGHNT, CDR2 FRNRAP. This CDR3 has 16 residues. V shed 7 bases and J 3 bases; nucleotides not matched to a gene: 12.

This chain uses TRBV20-1 with TRBJ2-3; either TRBD1 or TRBD2 may fit D (7 bases each). V was cut by 6 bases and J by 2 bases, with 15 bases left in between. Germline CDR1 is DFQATT and CDR2 is SNEGSKA (reference sequence). The CDR3 extends over 14 amino acids. Written as DNA, the CDR3 is TGCAGTGCGCCCCAGGGGGGGGTCACAGATACGCAGTATTTT. Amino acids: CSAPQGGVTDTQYF.

V usage is TRBV7-3 and J usage is TRBJ2-7; 9 positions agree with TRBD1. V lost 3 bases and J lost 5; bases outside the gene matches: 5. Germline CDR1 reads SGHTA; CDR2 reads FQGTGA. The length of the CDR3 is 14 residues. The CDR3 DNA reads as TGTGCCAGCAGCTTTACCGGGACAGGGAACGAGCAGTACTTC. Encoded protein: CASSFTGTGNEQYF.

This clonotype turned up a few times. The V call is TRBV12-5, the J call TRBJ2-3; D ambiguous. Looked up from germline, CDR1 is LGHNT and CDR2 is FRNRAP. The CDR3 is made up of 14 amino acids. V dropped 7 bases and J dropped 2 bases, with 13 bases sitting between them. The CDR3, as DNA: TGTGCTAGTGCCTTTTTTCAGACCACAGATACGCAGTATTTT. As protein: CASAFFQTTDTQYF.

This clonotype has more than one count but fewer than ten. This chain connects TRBV7-8 to TRBJ2-2; D gene unclear. The CDR3 is 15 amino acids. CDR1 is SGHVS, CDR2 FQNEAQ, per germline. V gave up 1 base and J gave up 4 bases, with 10 bases separating them. The CDR3 sequence: CASSLGPGVTGELFF. In nucleotides, the CDR3 is TGTGCCAGCAGCTTAGGTCCAGGTGTCACCGGGGAGCTGTTTTTT.

There are a few counts of this clonotype. The chain combines TRBV27 with TRBJ1-1; D gene ambiguous. Trimming pared 3 bases from V and 5 bases from J, leaving 13 bases between. This CDR3 comprises 14 residues. Germline CDR1 is MNHEY and CDR2 is SMNVEV (reference sequence). The CDR3 sequence: CASSFGSSWTEAFF. CDR3 nucleotide sequence: TGTGCCAGCAGTTTCGGCAGCTCATGGACTGAAGCTTTCTTT.

The CDR3 DNA is TGCGCCAGCAGCTCACTAGCGGGGGGGCTCCAAGAGACCCAGTACTTC. Its translation: CASSSLAGGLQETQYF. The chain is built from TRBV4-1 and TRBJ2-5, with 13 bases that match TRBD2. CDR3 length: 16 residues. Germline CDR1 and CDR2: MGHRA and YSYEKL. The J segment lost 1 base and the V segment lost 5 bases, leaving 4 bases of the junction unmatched.

In its sample, this clonotype was seen a few times. The chain joins TRBV9 to TRBJ1-2; D is uncertain. Trimming removed 0 bases from V and 8 bases from J, with 20 bases in between. The CDR3 spans 16 residues. Germline V CDR1 and CDR2: SGDLS, YYNGEE. The CDR3 sequence: CASSVERGVIPIGYTF. DNA for the CDR3: TGTGCCAGCAGCGTAGAGAGAGGAGTGATCCCTATCGGCTACACCTTC. The whole variable domain, remainder taken from reference TRBV9 and TRBJ1-2, is DSGVTQTPKHLITATGQRVTLRCSPRSGDLSVYWYQQSLDQGLQFLIQYYNGEERAKGNILERFSAQQFPDLHSELNLSSLELGDSALYFCASSVERGVIPIGYTFGSGTRLTVV.

V gene TRBV19 combines with J gene TRBJ1-5; possibly TRBD1 for D (5 bases). Trimming stripped 4 bases from V and 5 bases from J, with 18 bases between. Germline assignment: CDR1 LNHDA and CDR2 SQIVND (reference sequence). The CDR3 sequence is 16 residues long. CDR3 DNA sequence: TGTGCCAGTAGTAAGTGGGGCAGGGAGGTTGATCAGCCCCAGCATTTT. This sequence encodes CASSKWGREVDQPQHF.

This clonotype occurred a few times. J is TRBJ2-1 and V is TRBV20-1, with 9 bases matching TRBD2. Germline CDR1 DFQATT, CDR2 SNEGSKA (reference sequence). V lost 0 bases to trimming and J lost 4 bases; unmatched junction nucleotides: 7. CDR3 length: 16 residues. In DNA form, the CDR3 reads TGCAGTGCTAGAGATCCGGGACTAGCATCTTACAATGAGCAGTTCTTC. Amino acids: CSARDPGLASYNEQFF.

The gene calls are TRBV28 and TRBJ2-5, with no clear D. Germline V gives CDR1 MDHEN, CDR2 SYDVKM. The CDR3 is 11 amino acids. V was cut by 7 bases and J by 9 bases, with 12 bases left in between. CDR3 residues: CASTTSGAQYF. In DNA, the CDR3 is TGTGCCAGCACCACCTCGGGTGCCCAGTACTTC. The full variable domain, rest sourced from reference TRBV28 and TRBJ2-5, is DVKVTQSSRYLVKRTGEKVFLECVQDMDHENMFWYRQDPGLGLRLIYFSYDVKMKEKGDIPEGYSVSREKKERFSLILESASTNQTSMYLCASTTSGAQYFGPGTRLLVL.

Only a few counts were recorded for this clonotype. The chain has TRBV12-3 or TRBV12-4 and TRBJ1-2; D is perhaps TRBD1 (6 bases). Trimming took off 7 bases at V and 6 bases at J, with 27 bases between the two ends. The CDR3 is made up of 17 amino acids. The DNA of the CDR3 is TGTGCCAGCACCAATTTTCGGGGGGCCGAGTATCGGGATGGCTACACCTTC. Its translation is CASTNFRGAEYRDGYTF.

Many counts were recorded for this clonotype. V gene TRBV20-1 combines with J gene TRBJ2-7, with TRBD2 identical over 10 bases. The CDR3 consists of 14 residues. Looked up from germline, CDR1 is DFQATT and CDR2 is SNEGSKA (reference sequence). V dropped 3 bases and J dropped 3; count of bases not matched to a gene: 5. DNA for the CDR3: TGCAGTGCTAGTGGACTAGCGGAAAGCTACGAGCAGTACTTC. It specifies CSASGLAESYEQYF.

This clonotype was seen more than once but under ten times. The chain couples TRBV20-1 to TRBJ2-1, with 12 bases matching TRBD2. The length of the CDR3 is 13 residues. Unmatched junction bases numbered 8, after V lost 6 bases and J lost 11 bases. Germline CDR1 reads DFQATT; CDR2 reads SNEGSKA (reference sequence). CDR3 DNA sequence: TGCAGTGCCGACAGGACTAGCGGGGAGAAGCAGTTCTTC. This gives the protein CSADRTSGEKQFF.

The chain employs TRBV4-3 and TRBJ2-7; tentatively, D is TRBD1 (6 bases). The CDR3 is 15 amino acids. Germline V gene sequence: CDR1 LGHNA, CDR2 YSLEER. V shed 0 bases and J shed 2 bases, with 11 bases lying between them. The CDR3 sequence is CASSQESRGPYEQYF. The CDR3 DNA follows: TGCGCCAGCAGCCAAGAATCCAGGGGACCCTACGAGCAGTACTTC.

Only a few counts were recorded for this clonotype. The V and J genes are TRBV10-2 and TRBJ2-5; 10 positions agree with TRBD2. The CDR3 runs 14 residues. CDR1 is WSHSY, CDR2 SAAADI, per germline. The V and J ends lost 8 bases and 5 bases, in that order; junction bases with no gene match: 8. This CDR3 is CASAGTSVKETQYF. The CDR3 DNA sequence: TGCGCCAGCGCCGGGACTAGCGTGAAGGAGACCCAGTACTTC.